The 3 T cell receptor beta chains presented below share a single source sample, sequenced in a study of T-cell memory formation after mild COVID-19. Using its own MiXCR run on the 5' RACE reads, TCRdb lists one record per CDR3 protein. Of approximately 210,000 distinct CDR3 sequences in the sample, around 17% were seen once. What was sequenced was PBMCs or a T cell subset sorted from them (not recorded which). The receptors derive from an adult woman who had mild COVID-19 (a few samples of this study predate the infection). Cell type and time point are not known.

This clonotype was seen only a few times. The genes are TRBV30 and TRBJ2-3; D may be TRBD2 (5 bases). Trimming took 4 bases from V and 1 from J, leaving 9 bases between them. CDR1 and CDR2 (germline): GTSNPN, SVGIG (reference sequence). The CDR3 covers 13 residues. CDR3 amino acids: CAWNRDRTDTQYF. In nucleotides, the CDR3 is TGTGCCTGGAATCGGGATCGCACAGATACGCAGTATTTT.

The table lists this clonotype with many counts. The CDR3 loop is CASSLTGPAGNEQYF. CDR3 nucleotide sequence: TGTGCCAGCAGTCTCACGGGACCGGCGGGGAACGAGCAGTACTTC. The chain joins TRBV12-3 or TRBV12-4 to TRBJ2-7, with D perhaps TRBD2 (6 bases). The CDR3 covers 15 residues. Trimming pared 5 bases from V and 5 bases from J, leaving 19 bases between.

The J gene is TRBJ1-1, the V gene TRBV12-5, with TRBD1 matching 10 bases. The length of the CDR3 is 16 residues. V shed 3 bases and J 6 bases; nucleotides not matched to a gene: 10. Germline V gene sequence: CDR1 LGHNT, CDR2 FRNRAP. CDR3 sequence (DNA): TGTGCTAGTGGTTTTGGTTGGACAGGGGGAGCCCCTGAAGCTTTCTTT. It codes for CASGFGWTGGAPEAFF.